This passage covers 12 T cell receptor beta chains from one sample sequenced in a study of blood T cell repertoires in COVID-19 (dated by TCRdb to the early 2020s). Libraries were prepared through the immunoSEQ multiplex PCR assay. TCRdb stores this immuneACCESS table with in-frame sequences only. Part of the clones is absent; in the studies checked, under half of the shortfall reflects unresolved V genes, and no reason is known for the rest. In all, the sample holds a few hundred thousand clones, and more than 75% of those were seen once. The ten top clones hold 8.5% to 12% of the sample. The sample comprised PBMCs or T cells enriched from blood (not recorded which). The receptor set was obtained from a young woman who had recovered from COVID-19.

The DNA for the CDR3 is TGTGCCAGCAACGCAGGGGTTGGCGGGAATCAGCCCCAGCATTTT. Encoded protein: CASNAGVGGNQPQHF. This chain links TRBV6-8 with TRBJ1-5; D possibly corresponds to TRBD1 (6 bases). This CDR3 is built from 15 residues. The ends were cut back, 7 bases at V and 4 bases at J, with 17 bases in the middle. Germline V lookup: CDR1 MNHGY, CDR2 SAAAGT.

The chain combines TRBV3-1 (or the pseudogene TRBV3-2) with TRBJ1-5, with 11 nucleotides matching TRBD1. Germline V gene lookup returns CDR1 LGHDT and CDR2 YNNKEL (reference sequence). The CDR3 runs to 16 residues. J was trimmed by 7 bases and V by 1 base; bases with no gene match: 6. CDR3 loop: CASSQAGTGGQQPQHF. The CDR3 DNA reads as TGTGCCAGCAGCCAAGCCGGGACAGGGGGACAACAGCCCCAGCATTTT.

This chain uses TRBV4-1 with TRBJ1-4; unclear D gene. V gave up 1 base and J gave up 0 bases, with 12 bases separating them. Per the germline V gene, CDR1 is MGHRA and CDR2 is YSYEKL. CDR3 size: 17 residues. The CDR3 nucleotides read TGCGCCAGCAGCCAAGGGAGGGCACCTGCAACTAATGAAAAACTGTTTTTT. Its protein is CASSQGRAPATNEKLFF.

This chain links TRBV24-1 with TRBJ2-3; 9 nucleotides align to TRBD1. V was pared by 9 bases and J by 2 bases, with 2 bases of the junction left unmatched. The CDR3 contains 13 residues. Germline CDR1 KGHDR, CDR2 SFDVKD. Here the CDR3 DNA reads TGTGCCACCGGACAGGGGTACACAGATACGCAGTATTTT. This codes for CATGQGYTDTQYF.

The chain combines TRBV20-1 with TRBJ2-2; 7 nucleotides agree with TRBD2. Germline V lookup: CDR1 DFQATT, CDR2 SNEGSKA (reference sequence). This CDR3 contains 14 residues. With 3 bases clipped from V and 4 bases from J, the junction kept 5 bases outside the gene matches. CDR3 residues: CSASAREFTGELFF. Here the CDR3 DNA reads TGCAGTGCTAGTGCGCGGGAGTTCACCGGGGAGCTGTTTTTT.

In regard to this clone: The sample holds other DNA sequences that translate to the same CDR3. This chain connects TRBV6-5 to TRBJ2-5; D ambiguous. V gave up 6 bases and J gave up 4 bases, with 9 bases separating them. CDR3 length: 12 amino acids. CDR1 is MNHEY, CDR2 SVGAGI, per germline. The CDR3 protein is CASRSSGETQYF. CDR3 sequence (DNA): TGTGCCAGCAGAAGTTCAGGAGAGACCCAGTACTTC.

This rearrangement joins TRBV12-3 or TRBV12-4 to TRBJ2-3, with no clear D. Trimming stripped 6 bases from V and 5 bases from J, with 6 bases between. This CDR3 contains 11 residues. The CDR3: CASSRLDTQYF. CDR3 bases: TGTGCCAGCAGCCGGTTAGATACGCAGTATTTT.

V is TRBV9 and J is TRBJ1-2; no definite D call. Deletions cut 0 bases from V and 9 bases from J, with 6 bases between. In germline, CDR1 is SGDLS, CDR2 YYNGEE. This CDR3 is 11 amino acids long. The CDR3 loop is CASSVDGSYTF. Written as DNA, the CDR3 is TGTGCCAGCAGCGTAGACGGTAGCTACACCTTC.

V gene TRBV5-4 combines with J gene TRBJ1-2; D not certain. V gave up 0 bases and J gave up 6 bases, with 6 bases separating them. The CDR3 contains 12 residues. Germline V lookup: CDR1 SGHNT, CDR2 YYREEE (reference sequence). Written as DNA, the CDR3 is TGTGCCAGCAGCTTGGAAATAGATGGCTACACCTTC. It is translated as CASSLEIDGYTF.

J is TRBJ2-3 and V is TRBV9; 9 bases agree with TRBD2. CDR1 is SGDLS, CDR2 YYNGEE, per germline. CDR3 size: 17 residues. With 5 bases clipped from V and 2 bases from J, the junction kept 12 bases outside the gene matches. Written as DNA, the CDR3 is TGTGCCAGCAGTACCCCAAGGGGCGGGGGGGCCACAGATACGCAGTATTTT. This encodes CASSTPRGGGATDTQYF.

Only a few counts were recorded for this clone. This chain links TRBV3-1 (or the pseudogene TRBV3-2) with TRBJ2-1, with 8 bases fitting TRBD1. Per the germline V gene, CDR1 is LGHDT and CDR2 is YNNKEL (reference sequence). V gave up 5 bases and J gave up 4 bases; unmatched junction bases: 10. CDR3 length equals 16 residues. This CDR3 is CASSYEQGVGYNEQFF. The CDR3 DNA is TGTGCCAGCAGCTATGAACAGGGGGTGGGATACAATGAGCAGTTCTTC.

The V and J genes are TRBV24-1 and TRBJ1-5; TRBD1 is a possible D gene (6 bases). The V end was cut by 7 bases, the J end by 0 bases, with 12 bases between. The length of the CDR3 is 15 residues. Germline V gives CDR1 KGHDR, CDR2 SFDVKD. CDR3 amino acids: CATSGTTHSNQPQHF. The CDR3, as DNA: TGTGCCACCAGCGGGACAACCCATAGCAATCAGCCCCAGCATTTT.